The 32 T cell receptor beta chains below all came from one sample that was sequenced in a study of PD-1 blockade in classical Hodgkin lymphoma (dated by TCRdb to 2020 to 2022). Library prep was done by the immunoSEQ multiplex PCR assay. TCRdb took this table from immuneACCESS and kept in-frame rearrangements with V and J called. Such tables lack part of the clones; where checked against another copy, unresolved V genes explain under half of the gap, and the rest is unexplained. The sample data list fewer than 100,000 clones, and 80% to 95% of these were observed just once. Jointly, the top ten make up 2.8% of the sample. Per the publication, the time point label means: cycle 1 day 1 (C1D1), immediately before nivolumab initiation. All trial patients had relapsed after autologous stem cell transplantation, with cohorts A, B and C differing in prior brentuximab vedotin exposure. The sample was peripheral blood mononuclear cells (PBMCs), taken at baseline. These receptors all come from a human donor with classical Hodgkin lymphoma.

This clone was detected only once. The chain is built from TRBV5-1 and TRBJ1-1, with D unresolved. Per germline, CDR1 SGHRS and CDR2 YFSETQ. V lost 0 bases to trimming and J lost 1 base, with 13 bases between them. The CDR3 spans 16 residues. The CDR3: CASSLAPTRPNTEAFF. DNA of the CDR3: TGCGCCAGCAGCTTGGCCCCGACAAGGCCGAACACTGAAGCTTTCTTT.

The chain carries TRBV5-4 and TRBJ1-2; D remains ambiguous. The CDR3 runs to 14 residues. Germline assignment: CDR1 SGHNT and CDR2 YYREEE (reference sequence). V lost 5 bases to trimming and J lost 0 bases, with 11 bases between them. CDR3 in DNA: TGTGCCAGCAGTCTAGACACAGCTAACTATGGCTACACCTTC. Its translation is CASSLDTANYGYTF.

CDR3 DNA sequence: TGTGCCAGCAGTCCTCTAGCGGGAGAAGGGACGCAGTATTTT. Translating it yields CASSPLAGEGTQYF. This chain links TRBV6-6 with TRBJ2-3; 10 bases agree with TRBD2. The trim removed 5 bases at V and 9 bases at J, leaving 8 bases unmatched. The CDR3 consists of 14 residues. Germline-derived CDR1 and CDR2 are MNHNY and SVGAGI (reference sequence).

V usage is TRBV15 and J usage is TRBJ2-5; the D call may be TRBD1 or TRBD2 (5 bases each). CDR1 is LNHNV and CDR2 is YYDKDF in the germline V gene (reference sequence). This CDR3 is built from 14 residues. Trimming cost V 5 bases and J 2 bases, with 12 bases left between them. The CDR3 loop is CATSWDGVQETQYF. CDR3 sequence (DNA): TGTGCCACCAGCTGGGACGGAGTACAAGAGACCCAGTACTTC. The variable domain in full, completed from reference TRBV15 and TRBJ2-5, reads DAMVIQNPRYQVTQFGKPVTLSCSQTLNHNVMYWYQQKSSQAPKLLFHYYDKDFNNEADTPDNFQSRRPNTSFCFLDIRSPGLGDTAMYLCATSWDGVQETQYFGPGTRLLVL.

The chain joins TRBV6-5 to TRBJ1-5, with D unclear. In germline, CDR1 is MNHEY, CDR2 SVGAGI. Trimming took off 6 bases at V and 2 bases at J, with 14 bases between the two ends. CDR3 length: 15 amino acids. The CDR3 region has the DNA TGTGCCAGCAGCCTAACATGGAGCGGCAATCAGCCCCAGCATTTT. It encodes CASSLTWSGNQPQHF.

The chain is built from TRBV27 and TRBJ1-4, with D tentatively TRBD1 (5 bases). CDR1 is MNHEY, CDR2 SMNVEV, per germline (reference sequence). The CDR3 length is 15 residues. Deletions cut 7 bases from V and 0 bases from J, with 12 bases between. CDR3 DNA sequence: TGTGCCAGCACCGTTAAGGGGACAACTAATGAAAAACTGTTTTTT. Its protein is CASTVKGTTNEKLFF.

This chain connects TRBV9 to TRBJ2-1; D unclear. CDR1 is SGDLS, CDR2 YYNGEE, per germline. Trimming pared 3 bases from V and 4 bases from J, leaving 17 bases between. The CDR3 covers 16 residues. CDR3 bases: TGTGCCAGCAGCGCCCGGGCCCCTTGGGGATACAATGAGCAGTTCTTC. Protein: CASSARAPWGYNEQFF.

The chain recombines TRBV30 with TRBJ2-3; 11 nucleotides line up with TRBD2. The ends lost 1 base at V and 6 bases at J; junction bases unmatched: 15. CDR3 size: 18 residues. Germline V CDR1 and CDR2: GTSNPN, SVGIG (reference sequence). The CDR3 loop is CAWSAPPLLAGVPDTQYF. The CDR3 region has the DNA TGTGCCTGGAGTGCTCCCCCTCTACTAGCGGGAGTTCCCGATACGCAGTATTTT.

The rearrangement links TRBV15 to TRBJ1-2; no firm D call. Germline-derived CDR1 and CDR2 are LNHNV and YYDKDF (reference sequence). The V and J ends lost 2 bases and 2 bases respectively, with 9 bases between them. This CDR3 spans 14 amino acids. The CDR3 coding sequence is TGTGCCACCAGCAGACCGTATGAGAACTATGGCTACACCTTC. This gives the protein CATSRPYENYGYTF.

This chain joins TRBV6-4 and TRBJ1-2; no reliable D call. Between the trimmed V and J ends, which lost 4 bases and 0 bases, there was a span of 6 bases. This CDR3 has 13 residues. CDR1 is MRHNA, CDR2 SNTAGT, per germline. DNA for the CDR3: TGTGCCAGCAGTGTCGGTTCTAACTATGGCTACACCTTC. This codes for CASSVGSNYGYTF.

CDR3 protein: CASSRKIPPKERGFF. The CDR3 bases are TGCGCCAGCAGCCGCAAGATCCCTCCAAAGGAGAGGGGGTTCTTC. The rearrangement links TRBV4-1 to TRBJ2-1, with D perhaps given as TRBD1 or TRBD2 (5 bases each). The CDR3 has 15 residues. V dropped 4 bases and J dropped 15 bases, with 25 bases sitting between them. Germline loops: CDR1 MGHRA, CDR2 YSYEKL.

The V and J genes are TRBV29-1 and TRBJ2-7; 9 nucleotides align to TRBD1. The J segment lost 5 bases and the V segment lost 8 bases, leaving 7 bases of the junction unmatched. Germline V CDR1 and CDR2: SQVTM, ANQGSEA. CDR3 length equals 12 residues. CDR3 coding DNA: TGCAGCCATTCCGACAGGGGGAACGAGCAGTACTTC. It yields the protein CSHSDRGNEQYF.

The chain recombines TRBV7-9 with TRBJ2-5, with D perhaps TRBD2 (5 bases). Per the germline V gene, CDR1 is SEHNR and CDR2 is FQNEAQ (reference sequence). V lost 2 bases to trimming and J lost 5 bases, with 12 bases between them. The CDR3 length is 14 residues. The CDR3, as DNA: TGTGCCAGCAGCTTAACAAGGAGGTTGGAGACCCAGTACTTC. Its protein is CASSLTRRLETQYF. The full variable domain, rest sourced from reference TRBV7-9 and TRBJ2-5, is DTGVSQNPRHKITKRGQNVTFRCDPISEHNRLYWYRQTLGQGPEFLTYFQNEAQLEKSRLLSDRFSAERPKGSFSTLEIQRTEQGDSAMYLCASSLTRRLETQYFGPGTRLLVL.

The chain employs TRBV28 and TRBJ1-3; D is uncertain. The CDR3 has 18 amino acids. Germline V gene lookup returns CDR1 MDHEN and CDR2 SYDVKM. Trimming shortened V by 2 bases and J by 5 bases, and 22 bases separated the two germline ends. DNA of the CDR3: TGTGCCAGCAGTTTAGAGGTCGGGGAAGTCGTCCTCCGAAACACCATATATTTT. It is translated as CASSLEVGEVVLRNTIYF.

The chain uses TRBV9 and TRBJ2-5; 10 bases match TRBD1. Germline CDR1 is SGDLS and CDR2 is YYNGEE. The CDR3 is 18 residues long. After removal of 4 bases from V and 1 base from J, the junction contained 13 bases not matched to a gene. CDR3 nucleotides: TGTGCCAGCAGCCTCGGACAGGGGGGCACATTTATCCAAGAGACCCAGTACTTC. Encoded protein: CASSLGQGGTFIQETQYF.

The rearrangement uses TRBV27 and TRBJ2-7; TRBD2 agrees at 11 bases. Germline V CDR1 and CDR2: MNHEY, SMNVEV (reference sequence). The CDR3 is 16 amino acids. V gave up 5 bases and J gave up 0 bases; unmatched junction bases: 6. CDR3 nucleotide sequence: TGTGCCAGCAGTCCCCTAGCGGGAGGTAGCTCCTACGAGCAGTACTTC. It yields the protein CASSPLAGGSSYEQYF.

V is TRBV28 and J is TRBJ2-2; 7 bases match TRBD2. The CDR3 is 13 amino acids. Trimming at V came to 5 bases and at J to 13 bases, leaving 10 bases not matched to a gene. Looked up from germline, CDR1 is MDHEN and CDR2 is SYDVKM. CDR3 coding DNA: TGTGCCAGCAGTCCTGGGGGGACTACGGCGCTGTTTTTT. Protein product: CASSPGGTTALFF.

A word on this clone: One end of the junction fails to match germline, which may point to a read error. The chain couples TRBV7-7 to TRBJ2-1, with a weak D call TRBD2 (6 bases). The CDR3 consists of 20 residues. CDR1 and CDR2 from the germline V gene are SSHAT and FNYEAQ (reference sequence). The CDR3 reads CASSLAPSAGSRVLYNEQFF. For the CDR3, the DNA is TGTGCTAGCAGCTTAGCCCCCTCCGCCGGGAGTAGGGTCCTCTACAATGAGCAGTTCTTC.

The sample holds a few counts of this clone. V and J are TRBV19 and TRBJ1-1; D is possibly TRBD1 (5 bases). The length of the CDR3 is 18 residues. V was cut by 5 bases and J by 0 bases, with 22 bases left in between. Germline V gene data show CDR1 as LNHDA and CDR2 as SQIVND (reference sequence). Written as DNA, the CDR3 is TGTGCCAGTAGTCCCGGGTCGGGCCGGGACCGATTGAACACTGAAGCTTTCTTT. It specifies CASSPGSGRDRLNTEAFF.

DNA for the CDR3: TGCAGCGTTGACCGAGCGGGGGAGACCTACGAGCAGTACTTC. It encodes CSVDRAGETYEQYF. V and J are TRBV29-1 and TRBJ2-7; the match to TRBD2 covers 8 bases. Germline-derived CDR1 and CDR2 are SQVTM and ANQGSEA. The CDR3 sequence is 14 residues long. With V trimmed by 3 bases and J by 2 bases, 6 bases remained unmatched.

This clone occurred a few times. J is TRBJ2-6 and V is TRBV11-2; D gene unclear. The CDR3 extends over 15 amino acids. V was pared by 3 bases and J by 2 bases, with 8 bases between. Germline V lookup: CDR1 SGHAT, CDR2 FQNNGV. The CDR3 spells CASSFQETGANVLTF. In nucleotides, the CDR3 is TGTGCCAGCAGCTTCCAGGAAACTGGGGCCAACGTCCTGACTTTC.

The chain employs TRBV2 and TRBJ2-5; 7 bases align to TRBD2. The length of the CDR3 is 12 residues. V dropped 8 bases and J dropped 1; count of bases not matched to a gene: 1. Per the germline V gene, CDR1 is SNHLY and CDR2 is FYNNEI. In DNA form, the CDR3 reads TGTGCCAGCTGGACTAGCCAAGAGACCCAGTACTTC. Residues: CASWTSQETQYF.

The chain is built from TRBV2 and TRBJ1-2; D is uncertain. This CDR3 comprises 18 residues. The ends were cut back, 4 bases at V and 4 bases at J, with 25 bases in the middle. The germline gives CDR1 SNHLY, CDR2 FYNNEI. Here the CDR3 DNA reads TGTGCCAGCAGTGGTGCCCGACTTGGGGATCCCAAAAGCTATGGCTACACCTTC. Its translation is CASSGARLGDPKSYGYTF. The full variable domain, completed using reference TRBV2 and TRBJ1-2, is EPEVTQTPSHQVTQMGQEVILRCVPISNHLYFYWYRQILGQKVEFLVSFYNNEISEKSEIFDDQFSVERPDGSNFTLKIRSTKLEDSAMYFCASSGARLGDPKSYGYTFGSGTRLTVV.

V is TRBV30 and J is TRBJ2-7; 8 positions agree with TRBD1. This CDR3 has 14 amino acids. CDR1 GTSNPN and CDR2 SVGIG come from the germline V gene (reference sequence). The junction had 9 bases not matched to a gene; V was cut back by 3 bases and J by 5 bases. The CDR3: CAWSSGTGIHEQYF. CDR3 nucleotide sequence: TGTGCCTGGAGCTCCGGGACAGGCATACACGAGCAGTACTTC.

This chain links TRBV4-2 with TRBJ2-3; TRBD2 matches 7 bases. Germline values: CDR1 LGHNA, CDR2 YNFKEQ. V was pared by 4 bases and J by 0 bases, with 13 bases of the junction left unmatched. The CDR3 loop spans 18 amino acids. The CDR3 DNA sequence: TGTGCCAGCAGCCGCACACGACCTAGCGGCGCGAGCACAGATACGCAGTATTTT. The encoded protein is CASSRTRPSGASTDTQYF.

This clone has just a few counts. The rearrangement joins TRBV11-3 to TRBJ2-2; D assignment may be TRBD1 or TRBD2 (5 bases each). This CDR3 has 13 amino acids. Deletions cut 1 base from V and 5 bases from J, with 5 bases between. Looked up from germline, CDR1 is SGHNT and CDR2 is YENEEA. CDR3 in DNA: TGTGCCAGCAGCTTAGGGGGGACCGGGGAGCTGTTTTTT. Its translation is CASSLGGTGELFF.

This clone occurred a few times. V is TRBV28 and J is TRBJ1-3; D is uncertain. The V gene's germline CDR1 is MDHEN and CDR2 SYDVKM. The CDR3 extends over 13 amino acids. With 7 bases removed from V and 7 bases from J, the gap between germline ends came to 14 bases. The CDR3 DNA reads TGTGCCAGCACCCCCAGTGGGAGGAACACCATATATTTT. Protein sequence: CASTPSGRNTIYF.

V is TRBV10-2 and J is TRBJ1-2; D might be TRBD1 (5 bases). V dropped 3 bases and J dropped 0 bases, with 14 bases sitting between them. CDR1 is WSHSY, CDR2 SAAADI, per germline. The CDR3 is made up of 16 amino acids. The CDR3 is CASSDQQGLANYGYTF. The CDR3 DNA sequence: TGCGCCAGCAGTGATCAGCAGGGCCTAGCTAACTATGGCTACACCTTC.

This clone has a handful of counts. DNA of the CDR3: TGCGCCAGCAGCCTGGACAGTCTGAACACTGAAGCTTTCTTT. It yields the protein CASSLDSLNTEAFF. The chain carries TRBV5-1 and TRBJ1-1; D is possibly TRBD1 (6 bases). The CDR3 is made up of 14 amino acids. Trimming stripped 4 bases from V and 0 bases from J, with 10 bases between. Germline CDR1 SGHRS, CDR2 YFSETQ.

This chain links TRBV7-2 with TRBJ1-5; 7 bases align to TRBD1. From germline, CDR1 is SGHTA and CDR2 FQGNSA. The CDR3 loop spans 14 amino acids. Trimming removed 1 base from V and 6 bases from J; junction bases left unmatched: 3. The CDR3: CASSLVGGGQPQHF. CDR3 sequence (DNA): TGTGCCAGCAGCTTAGTAGGGGGCGGTCAGCCCCAGCATTTT.

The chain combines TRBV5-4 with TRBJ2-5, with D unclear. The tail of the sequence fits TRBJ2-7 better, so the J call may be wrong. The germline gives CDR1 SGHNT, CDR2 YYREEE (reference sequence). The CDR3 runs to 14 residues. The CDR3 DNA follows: TGTGCCAGCAGCTTGATCAAGGATTCCTACGAGCAGTACTTC. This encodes CASSLIKDSYEQYF.

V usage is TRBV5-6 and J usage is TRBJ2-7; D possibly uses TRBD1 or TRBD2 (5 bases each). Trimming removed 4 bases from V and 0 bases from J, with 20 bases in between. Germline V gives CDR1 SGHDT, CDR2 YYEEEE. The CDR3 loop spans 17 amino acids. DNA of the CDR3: TGTGCCAGCAGCCCTCCTTTTGGGACGGGGAGCTCCTACGAGCAGTACTTC. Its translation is CASSPPFGTGSSYEQYF.